This T cell receptor beta chain appears in the sequencing data of a study of T cells in localized non-small cell lung cancer. By share, this clone ranks as medium-sized (0.01 to 0.1%). Its antigen is unidentified. TCRdb's copy holds only in-frame clones and misses some; the assay was immunoSEQ multiplex PCR. The profile shows 2,800 or so clones, under 30% of them singletons. CDR3 length: 14 residues. Germline CDR1 reads LNHDA; CDR2 reads SQIVND (reference sequence). V was trimmed by 2 bases and J by 0 bases, leaving 5 bases between them. Study findings and constraints: Longer survival (overall) was linked to higher T cell density in blood. Among the tissues sampled, uninvolved adjacent lung had the highest T cell clonality, above tumor. The study sequenced only one region of the tumor. As a result, intratumor heterogeneity could not be excluded and remains possible. In adjacent lung appeared a median around 57 of the top 100 tumor clones.

V and J are TRBV19 and TRBJ1-3; D remains unclear. The sequence derives from a male donor aged 60 or over with stage II squamous cell lung carcinoma. Material: lung tumor tissue, obtained before any cancer treatment. This CDR3 reads CASSISGSGNTIYF. CDR3 nucleotide sequence: TGTGCCAGTAGTATATCGGGCTCTGGAAACACCATATATTTT.